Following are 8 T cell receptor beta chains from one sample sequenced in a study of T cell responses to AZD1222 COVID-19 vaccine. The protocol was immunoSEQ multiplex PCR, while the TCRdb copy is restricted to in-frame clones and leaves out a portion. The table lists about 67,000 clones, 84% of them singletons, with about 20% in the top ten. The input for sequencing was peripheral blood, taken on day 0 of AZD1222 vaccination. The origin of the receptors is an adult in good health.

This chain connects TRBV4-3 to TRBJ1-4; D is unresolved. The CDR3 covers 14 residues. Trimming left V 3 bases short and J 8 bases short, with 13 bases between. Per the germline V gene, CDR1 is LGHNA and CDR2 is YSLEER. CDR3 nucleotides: TGCGCCAGCAGCCACCCTCTAGATGTGGAAAAACTGTTTTTT. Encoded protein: CASSHPLDVEKLFF.

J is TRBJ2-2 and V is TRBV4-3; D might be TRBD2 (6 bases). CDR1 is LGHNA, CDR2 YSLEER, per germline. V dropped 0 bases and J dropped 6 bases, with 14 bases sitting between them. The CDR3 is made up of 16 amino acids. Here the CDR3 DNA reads TGCGCCAGCAGCCAAGATGTGGCTAGCGAAGCCGGGGAGCTGTTTTTT. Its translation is CASSQDVASEAGELFF.

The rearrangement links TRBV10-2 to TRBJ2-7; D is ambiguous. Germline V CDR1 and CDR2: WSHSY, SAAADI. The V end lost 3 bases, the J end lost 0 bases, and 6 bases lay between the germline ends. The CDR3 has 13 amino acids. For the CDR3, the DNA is TGCGCCAGCAGTGAATGGGACTCCTACGAGCAGTACTTC. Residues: CASSEWDSYEQYF.

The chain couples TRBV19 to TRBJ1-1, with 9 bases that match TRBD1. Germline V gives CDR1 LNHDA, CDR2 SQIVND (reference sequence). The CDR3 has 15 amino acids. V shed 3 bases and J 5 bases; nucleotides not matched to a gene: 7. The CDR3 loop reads CASSISQGAGTEAFF. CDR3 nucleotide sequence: TGTGCCAGTAGTATCTCACAGGGGGCCGGGACTGAAGCTTTCTTT.

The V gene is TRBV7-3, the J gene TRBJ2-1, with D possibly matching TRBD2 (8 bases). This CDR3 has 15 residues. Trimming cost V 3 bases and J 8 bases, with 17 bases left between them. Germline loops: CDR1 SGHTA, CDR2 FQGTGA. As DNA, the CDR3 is TGTGCCAGCAGCTTTTTTAGCGGGGACAGCTATGAGCAGTTCTTC. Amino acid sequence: CASSFFSGDSYEQFF. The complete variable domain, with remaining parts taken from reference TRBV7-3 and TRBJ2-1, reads GAGVSQTPSNKVTEKGKYVELRCDPISGHTALYWYRQSLGQGPEFLIYFQGTGAADDSGLPNDRFFAVRPEGSVSTLKIQRTERGDSAVYLCASSFFSGDSYEQFFGPGTRLTVL.

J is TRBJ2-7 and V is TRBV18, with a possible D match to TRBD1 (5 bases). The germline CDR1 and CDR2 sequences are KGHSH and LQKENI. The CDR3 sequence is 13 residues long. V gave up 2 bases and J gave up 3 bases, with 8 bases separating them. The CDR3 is CASSPGANYEQYF. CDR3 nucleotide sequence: TGTGCCAGCTCACCAGGGGCCAACTACGAGCAGTACTTC. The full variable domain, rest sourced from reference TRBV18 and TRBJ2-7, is NAGVMQNPRHLVRRRGQEARLRCSPMKGHSHVYWYRQLPEEGLKFMVYLQKENIIDESGMPKERFSAEFPKEGPSILRIQQVVRGDSAAYFCASSPGANYEQYFGPGTRLTVT.

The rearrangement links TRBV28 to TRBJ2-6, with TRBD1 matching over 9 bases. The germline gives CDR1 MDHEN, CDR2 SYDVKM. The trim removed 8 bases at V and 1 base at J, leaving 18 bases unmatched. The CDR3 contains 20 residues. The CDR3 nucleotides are TGTGCCAGCGCTCAAACCCTAGGGAGGACAGGGGCTTCTGGGGCCAACGTCCTGACTTTC. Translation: CASAQTLGRTGASGANVLTF.

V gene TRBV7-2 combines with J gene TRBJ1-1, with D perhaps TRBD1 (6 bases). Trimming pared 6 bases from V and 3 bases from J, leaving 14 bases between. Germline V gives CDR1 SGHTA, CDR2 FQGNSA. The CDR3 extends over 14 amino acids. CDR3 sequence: CASSRHRDYTEAFF. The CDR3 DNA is TGTGCCAGCAGTCGACACAGGGATTACACTGAAGCTTTCTTT.